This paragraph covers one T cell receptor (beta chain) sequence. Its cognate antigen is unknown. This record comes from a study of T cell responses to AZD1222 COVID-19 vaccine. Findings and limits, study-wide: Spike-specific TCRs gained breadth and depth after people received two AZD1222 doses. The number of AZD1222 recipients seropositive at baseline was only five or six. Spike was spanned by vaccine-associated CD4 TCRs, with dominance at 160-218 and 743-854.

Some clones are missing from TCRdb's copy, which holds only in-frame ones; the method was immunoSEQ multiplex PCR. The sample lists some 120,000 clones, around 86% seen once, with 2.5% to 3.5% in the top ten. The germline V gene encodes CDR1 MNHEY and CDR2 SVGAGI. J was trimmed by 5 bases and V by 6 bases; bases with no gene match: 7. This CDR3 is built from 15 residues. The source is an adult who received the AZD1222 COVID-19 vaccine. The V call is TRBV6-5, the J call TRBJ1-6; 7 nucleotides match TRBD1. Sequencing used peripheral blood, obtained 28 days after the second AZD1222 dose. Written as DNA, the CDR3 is TGTGCCAGCAGACTCACAGGGGACAATAATTCACCCCTCCACTTT. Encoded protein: CASRLTGDNNSPLHF.